The present entry profiles one T cell receptor beta chain with its context. No antigen is known for it. The time point was: pretreatment peripheral blood. This CDR3 contains 12 residues. CDR1 SNHLY and CDR2 FYNNEI come from the germline V gene. The data were obtained in a study of PD-L1 blockade in urothelial cancer. Study context: Samples of blood were analyzed 3 weeks (second dose) and 6 weeks after treatment start.

Spiked synthetic TCR analogs estimated absolute template abundance per PCR. The assay was immunoSEQ multiplex PCR, and TCRdb's table has in-frame clones only and misses some. Here the sample spans tens of thousands of clones, 90% being singletons. The study, taken as a whole, reports: Where pretreatment blood TCR clonality fell below the median, better survival was predicted. In blood at 3 weeks, tumor-associated clones expanded more among patients with durable benefit.

Material: PBMCs, obtained around atezolizumab (anti-PD-L1) treatment. The TCR originated in a man in his fifties or sixties with urothelial cancer. V usage is TRBV2 and J usage is TRBJ2-5; 7 bases match TRBD1. The end of the DNA fits TRBJ2-7 better, so the J call may be wrong. CDR3: CASRETGDEQYF. The CDR3 coding sequence is TGTGCCAGCAGGGAAACAGGGGACGAGCAGTACTTC.